Below are 18 T cell receptor beta chains sequenced from a single sample in a study of OX40 agonist ivuxolimab in advanced cancers. TCRdb's copy holds only in-frame clones and misses some; the assay was immunoSEQ multiplex PCR. The data hold 45,000 to 55,000 clones, with 84% observed a single time. The source material was CD4+ or CD8+ T cells sorted from blood, sampled in a trial of the OX40 agonist ivuxolimab. These receptors originate from an adult with an advanced solid tumor such as melanoma, head and neck, liver or kidney cancer.

This sequence joins TRBV20-1 and TRBJ2-5; D gene uncertain. The length of the CDR3 is 10 residues. V lost 2 bases and J lost 5, with 3 bases in between. In germline, CDR1 is DFQATT, CDR2 SNEGSKA (reference sequence). For the CDR3, the DNA is TGCAGTGCTAGAATCGAGACCCAGTACTTC. Its protein product is CSARIETQYF.

By proportion, this clone is medium-sized. The chain couples TRBV23-1 to TRBJ2-7; D is undetermined. TRBV23-1 is classed as an ORF, of uncertain function. Trimming took 4 bases from V and 5 from J, leaving 18 bases between them. This CDR3 is 15 amino acids long. The chain's CDR3 is CASSLPWRRRDEQYF. The CDR3, as DNA: TGCGCCAGCAGTCTACCTTGGAGAAGACGGGACGAGCAGTACTTC.

V usage is TRBV27 and J usage is TRBJ2-3; D unresolved. From germline, CDR1 is MNHEY and CDR2 SMNVEV (reference sequence). V dropped 2 bases and J dropped 1 base, with 7 bases sitting between them. There are 14 residues in the CDR3. The CDR3 DNA reads as TGTGCCAGCAGTTTACTGGGTGGCACAGATACGCAGTATTTT. It specifies CASSLLGGTDTQYF.

The chain employs TRBV29-1 and TRBJ2-6; D might be TRBD1 (5 bases). Looked up from germline, CDR1 is SQVTM and CDR2 is ANQGSEA. Trimming took 6 bases from V and 2 from J, leaving 11 bases between them. This CDR3 spans 14 amino acids. This CDR3 reads CSVRQLTGANVLTF. DNA of the CDR3: TGCAGCGTCCGACAGCTCACTGGGGCCAACGTCCTGACTTTC.

J is TRBJ1-2 and V is TRBV28; D not certain. The CDR3 sequence is 13 residues long. The V end was cut by 3 bases, the J end by 4 bases, with 9 bases between. CDR1 and CDR2 (germline): MDHEN, SYDVKM. CDR3 loop: CASSFGVGYGYTF. CDR3 DNA sequence: TGTGCCAGCAGTTTTGGGGTTGGCTATGGCTACACCTTC.

V gene TRBV4-1 combines with J gene TRBJ2-7; TRBD1 might be the D (7 bases). Trimming left V 0 bases short and J 2 bases short, with 11 bases between. CDR3 size: 15 residues. The germline V gene has CDR1 MGHRA and CDR2 YSYEKL. The CDR3 nucleotides read TGCGCCAGCAGCCAAGATCAGGGGGGCGCCTACGAGCAGTACTTC. As protein: CASSQDQGGAYEQYF.

As DNA, the CDR3 is TGTGCCAGCAGCGCGGGGGCGGGGGTAGGCGCCAAAAACATTCAGTACTTC. Translating it yields CASSAGAGVGAKNIQYF. The chain has TRBV7-2 and TRBJ2-4, with D maybe TRBD2 (7 bases). V gave up 5 bases and J gave up 1 base, with 18 bases separating them. CDR1 and CDR2 (germline): SGHTA, FQGNSA. The CDR3 consists of 17 residues.

The chain carries TRBV6-1 and TRBJ1-4; no clear D. The germline gives CDR1 MNHNS, CDR2 SASEGT. V was cut by 2 bases and J by 7 bases, with 11 bases left in between. This CDR3 has 14 amino acids. DNA of the CDR3: TGTGCCAGCAGTGAAAGTGGGGAAACTGAAAAACTGTTTTTT. Translation: CASSESGETEKLFF.

The chain is built from TRBV18 and TRBJ2-3, with 10 bases matching TRBD1. Germline CDR1 is KGHSH and CDR2 is LQKENI. This CDR3 contains 14 residues. V dropped 2 bases and J dropped 4; count of bases not matched to a gene: 0. CDR3 sequence: CASSPGQGADTQYF. CDR3 nucleotides: TGTGCCAGCTCACCAGGACAGGGGGCAGATACGCAGTATTTT.

J is TRBJ2-4 and V is TRBV28, with D perhaps TRBD2 (6 bases). The germline V gene encodes CDR1 MDHEN and CDR2 SYDVKM. This CDR3 spans 15 amino acids. V was shortened by 2 bases and J by 0 bases, with 8 bases between the two germline ends. The CDR3 spells CASSLEEGAKNIQYF. DNA for the CDR3: TGTGCCAGCAGTTTAGAGGAGGGAGCCAAAAACATTCAGTACTTC.

The chain recombines TRBV19 with TRBJ2-5, with D perhaps TRBD2 (6 bases). Germline V CDR1 and CDR2: LNHDA, SQIVND (reference sequence). The CDR3 sequence is 14 residues long. V was clipped by 6 bases and J by 5 bases, with 16 bases between them. Here the CDR3 reads CASRSPGTRETQYF. Written as DNA, the CDR3 is TGTGCCAGTAGGTCCCCCGGGACTCGGGAGACCCAGTACTTC. Supplemented by reference TRBV19 and TRBJ2-5, the full variable domain reads DGGITQSPKYLFRKEGQNVTLSCEQNLNHDAMYWYRQDPGQGLRLIYYSQIVNDFQKGDIAEGYSVSREKKESFPLTVTSAQKNPTAFYLCASRSPGTRETQYFGPGTRLLVL.

The chain has TRBV4-1 and TRBJ2-3; 10 nucleotides agree with TRBD2. From germline, CDR1 is MGHRA and CDR2 YSYEKL. Germline trimming cut 2 bases from V and 0 bases from J; bases unmatched to any gene: 5. CDR3 length equals 17 residues. The CDR3 DNA sequence: TGCGCCAGCAGCCAACCTAGCGGGAGAGATAGCACAGATACGCAGTATTTT. It codes for CASSQPSGRDSTDTQYF.

This chain joins TRBV5-1 and TRBJ2-1, with a possible D match to TRBD2 (5 bases). This CDR3 comprises 12 residues. V shed 5 bases and J shed 7 bases, with 10 bases lying between them. CDR1 and CDR2 (germline): SGHRS, YFSETQ. CDR3 sequence: CASSLSGNEQFF. CDR3 nucleotides: TGCGCCAGCAGTTTGTCGGGAAATGAGCAGTTCTTC.

In this sample, this clone turned up a few times. The V and J genes are TRBV15 and TRBJ2-5; the D is unclear. Per germline, CDR1 LNHNV and CDR2 YYDKDF (reference sequence). V was cut by 0 bases and J by 0 bases, with 8 bases left in between. This CDR3 is 15 amino acids long. The chain's CDR3 is CATSRDVQNQETQYF. The CDR3 bases are TGTGCCACCAGCAGAGATGTCCAAAACCAAGAGACCCAGTACTTC. The variable domain in full, completed from reference TRBV15 and TRBJ2-5, reads DAMVIQNPRYQVTQFGKPVTLSCSQTLNHNVMYWYQQKSSQAPKLLFHYYDKDFNNEADTPDNFQSRRPNTSFCFLDIRSPGLGDTAMYLCATSRDVQNQETQYFGPGTRLLVL.

The V gene is TRBV27, the J gene TRBJ2-7; a possible D gene is TRBD2 (7 bases). Deletions cut 4 bases from V and 9 bases from J, with 16 bases between. The CDR3 spans 13 residues. Germline lookup yields CDR1 MNHEY and CDR2 SMNVEV (reference sequence). The CDR3 DNA reads as TGTGCCAGCAGTTGGGCAGGGGAGGGTGTGCAGTACTTC. Amino acid sequence: CASSWAGEGVQYF.

V usage is TRBV19 and J usage is TRBJ2-1, with TRBD2 identical over 7 bases. From germline, CDR1 is LNHDA and CDR2 SQIVND (reference sequence). The length of the CDR3 is 13 residues. V lost 4 bases and J lost 9; bases outside the gene matches: 6. This CDR3 reads CASSNGLGGEQFF. In nucleotides, the CDR3 is TGTGCCAGTAGTAACGGACTAGGAGGTGAGCAGTTCTTC.

This chain uses TRBV6-6 with TRBJ2-1; TRBD2 aligns across 7 bases. The CDR3 is 14 amino acids. V dropped 8 bases and J dropped 7; count of bases not matched to a gene: 11. Germline V gene data show CDR1 as MNHNY and CDR2 as SVGAGI (reference sequence). The CDR3 loop reads CASSGVAGANEQFF. The CDR3 coding sequence is TGTGCCAGCTCTGGAGTAGCGGGCGCAAATGAGCAGTTCTTC.

The chain links TRBV10-3 to TRBJ2-5, with 15 nucleotides matching TRBD2. Germline CDR1 reads ENHRY; CDR2 reads SYGVKD. CDR3 size: 16 residues. V trimming: 4 bases; J trimming: 5 bases; junction bases outside the gene matches: 5. Here the CDR3 DNA reads TGTGCCATCAGTGGGACTAGCGGGAGGGCCCGGGAGACCCAGTACTTC. As protein: CAISGTSGRARETQYF.